This TCR beta chain is from a study of T cell responses to AZD1222 COVID-19 vaccine. Data came from immunoSEQ multiplex PCR; TCRdb stores just in-frame clones and leaves some out. The sample holds more than 55,000 clones, over 65% seen once. Germline V gives CDR1 SGHTA, CDR2 FQGNSA. The V end was cut by 5 bases, the J end by 2 bases, with 22 bases between. The CDR3 loop spans 17 amino acids. The sample was peripheral blood, taken 28 days after the second AZD1222 dose. The V call is TRBV7-2, the J call TRBJ2-7; TRBD2 might be the D (6 bases). This TCR derives from an adult who received the AZD1222 COVID-19 vaccine. The CDR3 protein is CASSAQPPGLVTYEQYF. CDR3 coding DNA: TGTGCCAGCAGCGCCCAACCCCCGGGACTGGTTACCTACGAGCAGTACTTC. The full variable domain, in which reference TRBV7-2 and TRBJ2-7 provide the parts outside the CDR3, is GAGVSQSPSNKVTEKGKDVELRCDPISGHTALYWYRQSLGQGLEFLIYFQGNSAPDKSGLPSDRFSAERTGGSVSTLTIQRTQQEDSAVYLCASSAQPPGLVTYEQYFGPGTRLTVT.